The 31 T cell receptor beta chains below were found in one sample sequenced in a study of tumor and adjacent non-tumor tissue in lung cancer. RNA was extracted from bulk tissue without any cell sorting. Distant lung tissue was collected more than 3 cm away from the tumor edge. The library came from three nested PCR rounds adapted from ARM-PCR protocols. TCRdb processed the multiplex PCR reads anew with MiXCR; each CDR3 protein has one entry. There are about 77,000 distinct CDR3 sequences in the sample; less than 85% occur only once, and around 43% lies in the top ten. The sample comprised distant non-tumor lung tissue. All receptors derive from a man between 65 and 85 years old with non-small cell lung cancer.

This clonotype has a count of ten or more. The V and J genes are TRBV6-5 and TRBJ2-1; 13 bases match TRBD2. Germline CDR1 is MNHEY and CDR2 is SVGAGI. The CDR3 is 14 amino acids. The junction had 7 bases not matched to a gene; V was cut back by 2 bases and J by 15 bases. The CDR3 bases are TGTGCCAGCAGTTACATCCGGACTAGCGGGAGTATGTTCTTC. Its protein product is CASSYIRTSGSMFF.

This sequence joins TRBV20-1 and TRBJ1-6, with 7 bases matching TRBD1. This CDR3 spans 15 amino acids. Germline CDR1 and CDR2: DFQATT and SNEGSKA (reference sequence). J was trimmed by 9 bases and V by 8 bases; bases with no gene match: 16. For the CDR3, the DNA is TGCAGTACTAAAACGGGCACAGGGGCGGGTTCACCCCTCCACTTT. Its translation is CSTKTGTGAGSPLHF.

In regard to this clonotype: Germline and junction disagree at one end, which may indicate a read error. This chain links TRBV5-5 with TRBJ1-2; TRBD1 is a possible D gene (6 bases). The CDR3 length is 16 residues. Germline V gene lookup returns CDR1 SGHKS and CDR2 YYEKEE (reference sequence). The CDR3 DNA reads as TGTGCCAGTAGCTTGGAATATCTGGAACAGGGCCGTGGCAACACCTTC. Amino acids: CASSLEYLEQGRGNTF.

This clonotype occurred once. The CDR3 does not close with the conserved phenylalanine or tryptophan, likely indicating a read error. The CDR3 nucleotides are TGCAGTGCTAGTGGAGGACGGTCCCCTTACGAGCAGTACTAC. Protein sequence: CSASGGRSPYEQYY. The chain has TRBV20-1 and TRBJ2-7; D is perhaps TRBD2 (5 bases). Trimming left V 3 bases short and J 4 bases short, with 16 bases between. The CDR3 loop spans 14 amino acids. CDR1 and CDR2 (germline): DFQATT, SNEGSKA (reference sequence).

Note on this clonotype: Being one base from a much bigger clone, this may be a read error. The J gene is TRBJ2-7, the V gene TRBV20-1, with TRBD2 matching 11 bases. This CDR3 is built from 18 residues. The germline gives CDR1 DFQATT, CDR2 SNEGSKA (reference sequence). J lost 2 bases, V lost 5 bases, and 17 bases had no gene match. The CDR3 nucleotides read TGCAGTGCTCCCGCTGTTGCCGGGACTAGCGGCCTAGCCTACGAGCAGTACTTC. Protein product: CSAPAVAGTSGLAYEQYF.

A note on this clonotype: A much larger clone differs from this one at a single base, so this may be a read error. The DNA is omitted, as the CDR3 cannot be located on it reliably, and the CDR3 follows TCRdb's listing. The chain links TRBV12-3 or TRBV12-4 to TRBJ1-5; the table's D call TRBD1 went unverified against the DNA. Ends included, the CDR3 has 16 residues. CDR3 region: CASSSSWGEGNQPRHF.

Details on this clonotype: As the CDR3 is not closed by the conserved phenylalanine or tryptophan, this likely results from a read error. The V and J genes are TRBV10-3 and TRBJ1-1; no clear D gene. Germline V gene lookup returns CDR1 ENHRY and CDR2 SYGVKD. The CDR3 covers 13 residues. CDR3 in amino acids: CAIRVSERTGAFS. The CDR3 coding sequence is TGTGCCATCAGGGTTTCGGAGAGGACTGGAGCTTTCTCT.

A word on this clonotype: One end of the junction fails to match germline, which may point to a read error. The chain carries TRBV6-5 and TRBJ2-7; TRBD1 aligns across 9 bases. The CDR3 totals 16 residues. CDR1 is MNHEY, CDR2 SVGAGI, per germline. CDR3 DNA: TGTGTCAGCAGTTACGGCTCTTCGGGACAGGGCCACGAGCAGTACTTC. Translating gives CVSSYGSSGQGHEQYF.

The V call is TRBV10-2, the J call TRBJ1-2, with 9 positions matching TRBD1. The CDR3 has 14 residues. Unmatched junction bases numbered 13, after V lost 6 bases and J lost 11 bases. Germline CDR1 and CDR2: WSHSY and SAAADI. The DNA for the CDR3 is TGCGCCAGCAGGGACAGGGGAGGGTACTATGCATACACCTTC. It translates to CASRDRGGYYAYTF.

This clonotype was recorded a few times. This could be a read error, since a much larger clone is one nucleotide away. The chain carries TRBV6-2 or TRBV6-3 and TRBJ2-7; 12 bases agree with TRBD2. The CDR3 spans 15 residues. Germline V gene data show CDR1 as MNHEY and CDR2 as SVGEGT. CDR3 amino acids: CVSWSTSGSTYEQYF. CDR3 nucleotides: TGTGTCAGCTGGTCGACTAGCGGGAGTACCTACGAGCAGTACTTC.

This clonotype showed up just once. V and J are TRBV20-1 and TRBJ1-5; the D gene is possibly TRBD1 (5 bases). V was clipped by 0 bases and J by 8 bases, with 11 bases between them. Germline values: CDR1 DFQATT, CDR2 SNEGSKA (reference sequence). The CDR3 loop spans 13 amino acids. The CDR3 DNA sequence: TGCAGTGCTAGAGATCAGGGTGATAAGCCCCAGCATTTT. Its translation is CSARDQGDKPQHF.

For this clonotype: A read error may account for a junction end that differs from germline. The CDR3 sequence: CVSSLAAQSYGYTF. CDR3 in DNA: TGTGTCAGCAGCTTAGCAGCACAAAGCTATGGCTACACCTTC. The V call is TRBV11-2, the J call TRBJ1-2; D remains ambiguous. CDR1 SGHAT and CDR2 FQNNGV come from the germline V gene. The CDR3 runs to 14 residues.

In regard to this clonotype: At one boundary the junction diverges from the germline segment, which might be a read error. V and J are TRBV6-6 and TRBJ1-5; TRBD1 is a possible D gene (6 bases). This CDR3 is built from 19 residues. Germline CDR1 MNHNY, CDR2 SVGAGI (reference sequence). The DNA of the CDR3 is TGTGCCAGCAGTTACCCCATACAGGGTGTCCGAGGGAGCAATCGGCCCCAGCATTTT. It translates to CASSYPIQGVRGSNRPQHF.

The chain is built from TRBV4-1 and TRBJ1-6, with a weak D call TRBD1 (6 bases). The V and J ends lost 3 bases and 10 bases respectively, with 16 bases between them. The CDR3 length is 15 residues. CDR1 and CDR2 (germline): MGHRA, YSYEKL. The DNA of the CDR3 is TGCGCCAGCAGCCATACAGGGTCCTTTCAGTCACCCCTCCACTTT. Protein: CASSHTGSFQSPLHF.

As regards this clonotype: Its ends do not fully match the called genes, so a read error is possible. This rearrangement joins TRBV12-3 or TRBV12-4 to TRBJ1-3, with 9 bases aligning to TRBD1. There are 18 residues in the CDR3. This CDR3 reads CASSRPGTGIDSGNSIYF. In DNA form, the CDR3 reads TGTGCCAGCAGTCGTCCAGGGACAGGGATCGACTCTGGAAACTCCATATATTTT.

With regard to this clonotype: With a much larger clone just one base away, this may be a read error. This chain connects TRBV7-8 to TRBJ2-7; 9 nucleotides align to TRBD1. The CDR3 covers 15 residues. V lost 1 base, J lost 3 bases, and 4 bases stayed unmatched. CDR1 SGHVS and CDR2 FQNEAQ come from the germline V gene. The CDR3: CASSLDRTGDYEQYF. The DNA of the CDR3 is TGTGCCAGCAGCTTAGATCGGACAGGGGACTACGAGCAGTACTTC.

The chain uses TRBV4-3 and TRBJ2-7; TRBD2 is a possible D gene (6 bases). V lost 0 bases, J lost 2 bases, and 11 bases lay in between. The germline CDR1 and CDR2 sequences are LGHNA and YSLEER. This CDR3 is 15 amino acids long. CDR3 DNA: TGCGCCAGCAGCCAAGATCGGGAGACTCCCTACGAGCAGTACTTC. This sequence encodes CASSQDRETPYEQYF.

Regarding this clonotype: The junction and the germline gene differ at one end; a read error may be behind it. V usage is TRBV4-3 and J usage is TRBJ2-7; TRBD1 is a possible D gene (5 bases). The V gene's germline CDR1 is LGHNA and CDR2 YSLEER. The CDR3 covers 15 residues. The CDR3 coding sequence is TGCGCAAGCAGTCACATCACCAAGGGGTTCCACGAGCAGTACTTC. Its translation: CASSHITKGFHEQYF.

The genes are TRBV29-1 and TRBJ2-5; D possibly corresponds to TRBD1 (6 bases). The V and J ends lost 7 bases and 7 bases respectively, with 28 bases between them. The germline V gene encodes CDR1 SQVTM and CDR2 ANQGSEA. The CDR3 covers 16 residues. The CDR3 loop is CSAKPYIQTGHGTQYF. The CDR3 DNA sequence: TGCAGCGCCAAGCCCTACATCCAGACAGGTCATGGGACCCAGTACTTC. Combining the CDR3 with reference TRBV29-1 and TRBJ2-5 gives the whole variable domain SAVISQKPSRDICQRGTSLTIQCQVDSQVTMMFWYRQQPGQSLTLIATANQGSEATYESGFVIDKFPISRPNLTFSTLTVSNMSPEDSSIYLCSAKPYIQTGHGTQYFGPGTRLLVL.

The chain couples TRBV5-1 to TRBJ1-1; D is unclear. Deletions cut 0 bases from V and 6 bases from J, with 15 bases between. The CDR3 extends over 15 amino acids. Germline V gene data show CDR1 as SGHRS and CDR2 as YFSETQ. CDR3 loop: CASSLAPTYRAEAFF. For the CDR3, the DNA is TGCGCCAGCAGCTTGGCCCCGACATATCGGGCTGAAGCTTTCTTT.

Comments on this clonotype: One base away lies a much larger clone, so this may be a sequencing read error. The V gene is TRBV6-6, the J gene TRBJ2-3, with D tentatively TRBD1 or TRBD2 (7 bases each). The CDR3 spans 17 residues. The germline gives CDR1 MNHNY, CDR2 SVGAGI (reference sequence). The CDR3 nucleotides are TGTGCCAGCAGCCAAACAATAGTCGGGGGGACAGTGGATACGCACTATTTT. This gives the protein CASSQTIVGGTVDTHYF.

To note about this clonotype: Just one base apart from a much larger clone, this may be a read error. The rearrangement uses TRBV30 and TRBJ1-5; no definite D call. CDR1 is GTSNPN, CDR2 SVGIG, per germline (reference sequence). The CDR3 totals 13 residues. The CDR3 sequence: CAWSNGGDQLQHF. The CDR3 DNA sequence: TGTGCCTGGAGTAATGGCGGTGATCAGCTCCAGCATTTT.

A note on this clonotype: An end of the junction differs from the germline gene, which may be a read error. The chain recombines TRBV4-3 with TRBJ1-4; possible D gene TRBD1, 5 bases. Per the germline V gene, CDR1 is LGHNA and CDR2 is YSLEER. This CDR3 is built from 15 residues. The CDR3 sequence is CTSNQDPRAGEKLLF. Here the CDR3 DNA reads TGCACCAGCAACCAAGATCCCAGGGCGGGTGAAAAACTGCTTTTT.

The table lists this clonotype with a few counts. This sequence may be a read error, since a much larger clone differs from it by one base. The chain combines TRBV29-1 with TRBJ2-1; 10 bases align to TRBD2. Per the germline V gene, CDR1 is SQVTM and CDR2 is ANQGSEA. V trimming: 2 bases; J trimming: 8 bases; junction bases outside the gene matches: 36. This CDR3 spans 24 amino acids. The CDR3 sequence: CSVENPEPPVRTGPLSGRFDEQFF. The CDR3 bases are TGCAGCGTTGAAAACCCAGAACCGCCGGTACGAACAGGACCACTTAGCGGGAGGTTTGATGAGCAGTTCTTC.

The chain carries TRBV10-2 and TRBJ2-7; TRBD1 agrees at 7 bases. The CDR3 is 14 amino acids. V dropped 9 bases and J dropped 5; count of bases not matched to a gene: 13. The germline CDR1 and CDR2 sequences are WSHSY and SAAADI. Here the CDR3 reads CASLSGTAYDEQYF. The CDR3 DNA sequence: TGCGCCAGTTTATCTGGGACAGCGTATGACGAGCAGTACTTC.

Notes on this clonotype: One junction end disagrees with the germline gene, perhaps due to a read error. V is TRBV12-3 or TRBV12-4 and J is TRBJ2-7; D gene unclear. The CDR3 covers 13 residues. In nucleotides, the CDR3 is TGTGCCAGCAGATTAGCTCTAACCTACGAGCAATACTTC. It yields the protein CASRLALTYEQYF.

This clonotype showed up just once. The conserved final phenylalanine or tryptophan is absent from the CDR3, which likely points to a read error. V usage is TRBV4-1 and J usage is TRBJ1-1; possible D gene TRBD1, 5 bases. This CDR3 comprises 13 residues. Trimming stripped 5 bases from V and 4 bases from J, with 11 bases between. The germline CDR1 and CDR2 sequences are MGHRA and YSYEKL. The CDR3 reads CASSIQGGTEAFC. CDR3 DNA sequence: TGCGCCAGCAGCATCCAGGGTGGCACTGAAGCTTTCTGT.

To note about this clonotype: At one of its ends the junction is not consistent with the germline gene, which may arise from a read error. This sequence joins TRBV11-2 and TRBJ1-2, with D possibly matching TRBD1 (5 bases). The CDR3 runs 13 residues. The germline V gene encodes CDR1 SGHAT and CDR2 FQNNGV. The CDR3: CPNCPVGENSYTF. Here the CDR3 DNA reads TGTCCCAACTGCCCGGTAGGGGAAAATAGCTACACCTTT.

The CDR3: CASSHHRGQIPSYEQYF. Here the CDR3 DNA reads TGTGCCAGCAGCCACCACCGAGGACAGATCCCCTCCTACGAGCAGTACTTC. The chain uses TRBV14 and TRBJ2-7; D perhaps matches TRBD1 (6 bases). The CDR3 sequence is 17 residues long. Looked up from germline, CDR1 is SGHDN and CDR2 is FVKESK. The ends were cut back, 3 bases at V and 0 bases at J, with 18 bases in the middle.

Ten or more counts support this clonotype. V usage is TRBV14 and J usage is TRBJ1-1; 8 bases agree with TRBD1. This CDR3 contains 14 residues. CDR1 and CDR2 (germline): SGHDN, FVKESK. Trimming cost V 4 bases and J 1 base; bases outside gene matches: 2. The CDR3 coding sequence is TGTGCCAGCAGCCTAGGACAGGGGAACACTGAAGCTTTCTTT. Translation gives CASSLGQGNTEAFF. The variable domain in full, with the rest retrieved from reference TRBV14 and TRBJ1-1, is EAGVTQFPSHSVIEKGQTVTLRCDPISGHDNLYWYRRVMGKEIKFLLHFVKESKQDESGMPNNRFLAERTGGTYSTLKVQPAELEDSGVYFCASSLGQGNTEAFFGQGTRLTVV.

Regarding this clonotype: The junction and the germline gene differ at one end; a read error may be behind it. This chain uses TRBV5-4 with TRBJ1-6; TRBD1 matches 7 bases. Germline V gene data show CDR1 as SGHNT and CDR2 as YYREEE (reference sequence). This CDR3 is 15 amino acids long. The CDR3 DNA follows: TGTGCCAGCAGCCGAACAGGGGAACATAATTCACTCCTCCACTTT. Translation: CASSRTGEHNSLLHF. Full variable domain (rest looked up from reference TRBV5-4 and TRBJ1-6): ETGVTQSPTHLIKTRGQQVTLRCSSQSGHNTVSWYQQALGQGPQFIFQYYREEENGRGNFPPRFSGLQFPNYSSELNVNALELDDSALYLCASSRTGEHNSLLHFGNGTRLTVT.